Shown below are 11 T cell receptor beta chains from a single sample sequenced in a study of blood T cell repertoires in COVID-19. Assay used: immunoSEQ multiplex PCR; TCRdb lists only in-frame clones, some missing. The table shows a few hundred thousand clones, with roughly nine tenths occurring only once. Sequencing used PBMCs or T cells enriched from blood (not recorded which). The receptor source for this set is a man aged 18 to 29 who had recovered from COVID-19.

The V call is TRBV7-2, the J call TRBJ1-5; D unclear. This CDR3 contains 18 residues. Germline CDR1 is SGHTA and CDR2 is FQGNSA. V gave up 5 bases and J gave up 7 bases, with 27 bases separating them. The CDR3 nucleotides are TGTGCCAGCAGCCCACGTGTTTGGGCCACCCGAAACGGCCAGCCCCAGCATTTT. This codes for CASSPRVWATRNGQPQHF.

The chain is built from TRBV29-1 and TRBJ2-7; TRBD1 matches 8 bases. The CDR3 length is 13 residues. V dropped 1 base and J dropped 4; count of bases not matched to a gene: 3. Germline V gene lookup returns CDR1 SQVTM and CDR2 ANQGSEA. CDR3 amino acids: CSVEGTGRYEQYF. The CDR3 nucleotides are TGCAGCGTTGAAGGGACAGGGAGGTACGAGCAGTACTTC.

V usage is TRBV3-1 (or the pseudogene TRBV3-2) and J usage is TRBJ2-7, with D possibly TRBD2 on 5 matching bases. The CDR3 length is 16 residues. CDR1 and CDR2 from the germline V gene are LGHDT and YNNKEL (reference sequence). V was trimmed by 0 bases and J by 2 bases, leaving 14 bases between them. The CDR3 region has the DNA TGTGCCAGCAGCCAAGATCCGGCGGGCTACCCCTACGAGCAGTACTTC. Translating gives CASSQDPAGYPYEQYF.

DNA of the CDR3: TGTGCCAGCAGTGAACTAGGACAGGAATATAATTCACCCCTCCACTTT. Translated: CASSELGQEYNSPLHF. The gene calls are TRBV6-1 and TRBJ1-6; 7 positions agree with TRBD1. The J segment lost 4 bases and the V segment lost 2 bases, leaving 5 bases of the junction unmatched. The CDR3 consists of 16 residues. Germline V gives CDR1 MNHNS, CDR2 SASEGT.

This clone appeared once. The chain combines TRBV5-6 with TRBJ1-2; D may be TRBD1 (5 bases). This CDR3 has 11 amino acids. Germline V CDR1 and CDR2: SGHDT, YYEEEE. V dropped 5 bases and J dropped 8 bases, with 10 bases sitting between them. This CDR3 reads CASSAGFGYTF. CDR3 sequence (DNA): TGTGCCAGCAGTGCAGGGTTCGGCTACACCTTC.

The CDR3 region is CAVDRGDTEAFF. CDR3 nucleotides: TGTGCAGTAGACCGCGGGGATACTGAAGCTTTCTTT. V is TRBV28 and J is TRBJ1-1, with no clear D. Germline lookup yields CDR1 MDHEN and CDR2 SYDVKM. The CDR3 has 12 amino acids.

The chain is built from TRBV18 and TRBJ2-1, with 11 positions matching TRBD2. The germline CDR1 and CDR2 sequences are KGHSH and LQKENI. The CDR3 totals 17 residues. The J segment lost 1 base and the V segment lost 2 bases, leaving 4 bases of the junction unmatched. The DNA of the CDR3 is TGTGCCAGCTCACCAACTAGCGGGAGTATTTCCTACAATGAGCAGTTCTTC. As protein: CASSPTSGSISYNEQFF. Filled out from reference TRBV18 and TRBJ2-1, the complete variable domain reads NAGVMQNPRHLVRRRGQEARLRCSPMKGHSHVYWYRQLPEEGLKFMVYLQKENIIDESGMPKERFSAEFPKEGPSILRIQQVVRGDSAAYFCASSPTSGSISYNEQFFGPGTRLTVL.

The V gene is TRBV7-2, the J gene TRBJ1-5, with no clear D. The CDR3 is made up of 16 amino acids. Trimming pared 5 bases from V and 5 bases from J, leaving 19 bases between. Germline CDR1 reads SGHTA; CDR2 reads FQGNSA. CDR3 residues: CASSTGGGPSYQPQHF. The CDR3 nucleotides are TGTGCCAGCAGCACCGGAGGAGGGCCGAGCTATCAGCCCCAGCATTTT.

The V and J genes are TRBV9 and TRBJ1-2, with 9 bases fitting TRBD1. This CDR3 region has 15 residues. Per the germline V gene, CDR1 is SGDLS and CDR2 is YYNGEE. After removal of 4 bases from V and 1 base from J, the junction contained 5 bases not matched to a gene. The CDR3 DNA is TGTGCCAGCAGCACAGGACAGGGGTTTAACTATGGCTACACCTTC. It encodes CASSTGQGFNYGYTF.

The V call is TRBV9, the J call TRBJ2-1, with D possibly matching TRBD2 (6 bases). V was shortened by 3 bases and J by 0 bases, with 13 bases between the two germline ends. CDR3 size: 16 residues. CDR1 and CDR2 (germline): SGDLS, YYNGEE. The CDR3 region is CASSAGSPSSYNEQFF. DNA of the CDR3: TGTGCCAGCAGCGCCGGGAGCCCGAGCTCCTACAATGAGCAGTTCTTC.

The chain links TRBV7-2 to TRBJ2-5; D may be TRBD2 (6 bases). V shed 0 bases and J shed 1 base, with 9 bases lying between them. Germline CDR1 is SGHTA and CDR2 is FQGNSA. CDR3 length: 15 amino acids. The CDR3, as DNA: TGTGCCAGCAGCTTAGCTAGCGGATCCCAAGAGACCCAGTACTTC. Encoded protein: CASSLASGSQETQYF.